The subject of this entry is one TCR beta chain. This specimen belongs to a study of PD-1 blockade in classical Hodgkin lymphoma. This table comes from immunoSEQ multiplex PCR, and its TCRdb copy is limited to in-frame clones, with some not included. Among approximately 25,000 clones listed, roughly 80% were seen once. The germline V gene has CDR1 LNHDA and CDR2 SQIVND (reference sequence). Trimming cost V 6 bases and J 7 bases, with 9 bases left between them. The CDR3 is 11 residues long. Each patient relapsed following autologous stem cell transplantation, and prior brentuximab vedotin exposure differed. Negative magnetic selection isolated CD4+ T cells from thawed PBMCs.

V gene TRBV19 combines with J gene TRBJ1-1; tentative D call: TRBD1 (5 bases). The sample in question was CD4+ T cells from blood, obtained at baseline. The receptor was isolated from a human donor with classical Hodgkin lymphoma. The CDR3 is CASSGGVEAFF. CDR3 DNA sequence: TGTGCCAGTAGCGGGGGGGTTGAAGCTTTCTTT. The full variable domain, its missing parts supplied by reference TRBV19 and TRBJ1-1, is DGGITQSPKYLFRKEGQNVTLSCEQNLNHDAMYWYRQDPGQGLRLIYYSQIVNDFQKGDIAEGYSVSREKKESFPLTVTSAQKNPTAFYLCASSGGVEAFFGQGTRLTVV.